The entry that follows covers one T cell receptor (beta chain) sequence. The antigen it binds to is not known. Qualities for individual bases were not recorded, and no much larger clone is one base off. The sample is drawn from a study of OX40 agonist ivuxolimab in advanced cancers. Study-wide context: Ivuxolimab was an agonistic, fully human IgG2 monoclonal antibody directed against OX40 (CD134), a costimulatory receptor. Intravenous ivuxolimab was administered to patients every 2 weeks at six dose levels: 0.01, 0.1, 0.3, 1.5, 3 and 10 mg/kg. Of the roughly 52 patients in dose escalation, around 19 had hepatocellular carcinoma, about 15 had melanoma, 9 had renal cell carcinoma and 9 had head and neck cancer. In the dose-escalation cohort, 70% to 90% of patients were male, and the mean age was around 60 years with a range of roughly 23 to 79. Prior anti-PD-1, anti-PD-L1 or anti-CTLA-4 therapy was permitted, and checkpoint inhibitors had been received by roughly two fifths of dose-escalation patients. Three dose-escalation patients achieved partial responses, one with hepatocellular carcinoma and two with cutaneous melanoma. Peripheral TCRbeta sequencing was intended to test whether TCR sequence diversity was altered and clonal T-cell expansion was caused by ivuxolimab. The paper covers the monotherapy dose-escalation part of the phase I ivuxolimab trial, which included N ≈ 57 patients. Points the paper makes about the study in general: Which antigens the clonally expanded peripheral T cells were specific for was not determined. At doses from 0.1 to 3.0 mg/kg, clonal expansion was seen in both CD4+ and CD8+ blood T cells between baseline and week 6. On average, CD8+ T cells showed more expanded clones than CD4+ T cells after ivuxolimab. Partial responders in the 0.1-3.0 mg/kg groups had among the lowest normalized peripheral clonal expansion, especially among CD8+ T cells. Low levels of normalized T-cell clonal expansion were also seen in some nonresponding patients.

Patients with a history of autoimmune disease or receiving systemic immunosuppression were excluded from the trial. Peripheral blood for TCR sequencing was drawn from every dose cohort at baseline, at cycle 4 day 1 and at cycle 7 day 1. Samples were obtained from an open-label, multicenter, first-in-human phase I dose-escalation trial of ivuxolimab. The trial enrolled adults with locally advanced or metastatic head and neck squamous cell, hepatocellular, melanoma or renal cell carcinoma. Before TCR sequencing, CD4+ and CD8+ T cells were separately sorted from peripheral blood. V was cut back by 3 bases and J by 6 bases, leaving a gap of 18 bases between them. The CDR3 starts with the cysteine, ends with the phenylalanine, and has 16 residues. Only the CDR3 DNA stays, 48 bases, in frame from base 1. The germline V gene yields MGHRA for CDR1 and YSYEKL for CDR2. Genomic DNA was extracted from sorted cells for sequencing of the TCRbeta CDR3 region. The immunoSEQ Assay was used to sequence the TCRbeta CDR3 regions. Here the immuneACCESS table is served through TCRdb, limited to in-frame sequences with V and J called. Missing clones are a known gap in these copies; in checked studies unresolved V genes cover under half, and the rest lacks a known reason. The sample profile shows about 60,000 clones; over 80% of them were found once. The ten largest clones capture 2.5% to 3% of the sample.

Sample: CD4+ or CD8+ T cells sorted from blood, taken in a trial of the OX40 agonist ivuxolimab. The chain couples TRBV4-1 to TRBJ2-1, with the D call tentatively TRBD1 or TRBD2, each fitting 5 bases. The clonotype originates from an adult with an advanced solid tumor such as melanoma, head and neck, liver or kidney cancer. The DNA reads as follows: TGCGCCAGCAGCCAGGCCGGGACCCCTCCTCTCAATGAGCAGTTCTTC. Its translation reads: CASSQAGTPPLNEQFF.